This T cell receptor (beta chain) stems from a study of PD-1 blockade in classical Hodgkin lymphoma. Background on the study: The nivolumab dose that patients received was 3 mg/kg, given intravenously every 2 weeks.

General observations from the study: In CD4+ cells, TCR diversity went up significantly by C4D1, but in CD8+ cells it did not. The baseline diversity of complete responders showed similarity to that of newly diagnosed patients.

V lost 0 bases, J lost 3 bases, and 9 bases lay in between. Germline values: CDR1 SGHNT, CDR2 YYREEE (reference sequence). There are 14 residues in the CDR3. In every patient, relapse followed autologous stem cell transplantation, while exposure to brentuximab vedotin differed. Of note for this clone: Antigen: not known.

Libraries were prepared by immunoSEQ multiplex PCR; TCRdb keeps only in-frame clonotypes and omits some of them. Found here are about 110,000 clones, 80% to 90% of them singletons; the top ten hold 20%. The chain is built from TRBV5-4 and TRBJ1-1; D perhaps matches TRBD1 (5 bases). The input for sequencing was peripheral blood mononuclear cells (PBMCs), taken before the second cycle of nivolumab. This receptor was obtained from a human donor with classical Hodgkin lymphoma. The DNA for the CDR3 is TGTGCCAGCAGCTTGGATCCGGGGGACACTGAAGCTTTCTTT. Translation gives CASSLDPGDTEAFF.